The clone carrying this TCR beta chain turned up a few times. Its antigen remains unknown. The CDR3 has 12 amino acids. In germline, CDR1 is LNHNV, CDR2 YYDKDF (reference sequence). V was clipped by 11 bases and J by 3 bases, with 14 bases between them. The data derive from a study of Graves' ophthalmopathy and Graves' hyperthyroidism. Study outcomes and limitations: Ophthalmopathy was separated from stable hyperthyroidism by a 13-signature model with 87.88% sensitivity and around 81% specificity.

Amplified TCR beta CDR3 regions were obtained using RNA transcripts as template. RT-PCR in the first round used HTBI primers; a second-round multiplex PCR followed. One entry per CDR3 protein, called by TCRdb with MiXCR from the multiplex PCR reads. The sample includes more than 1,000,000 distinct CDR3 sequences, about 35% of them seen just once. Each hyperthyroidism patient was newly diagnosed, with under 2 months' duration, and aged 18 to 65. Exclusion covered patients with other autoimmune diseases or uncontrolled infections (as well as pregnancy or lactation). Each diagnosis was determined on the basis of clinical symptoms, serum thyroxine, TRAb, thyroid ultrasound and orbital computed tomography.

The sample taken for sequencing was peripheral blood or thyroid tissue (not recorded which). This chain connects TRBV15 to TRBJ2-7; D might be TRBD2 (6 bases). This receptor was identified in an adult man with Graves' hyperthyroidism. The CDR3 DNA is TGTGCCCCCCAGCGGGCGCACTACGAGCAGTACTTC. Residues: CAPQRAHYEQYF.